This record covers a single T cell receptor beta chain. What it recognizes is unknown. Average input was around 1,300 ng genomic DNA for immunoSEQ TCR beta CDR3 amplification. Method: immunoSEQ multiplex PCR; TCRdb's copy keeps in-frame clones and lacks some. The listing records tens of thousands of clones. The sample belongs to a study of T cells in women clearing cervical HPV infection. Study-level background: Blood came at first lesion visit for cases, post-clearance for controls. The study, taken as a whole, reports: Timing of associations relative to infection is unclear; T-cell subsets were not isolated.

The receptor was isolated from a woman between 18 and 69 years old with a cervical HPV16 infection that either progressed to CIN3+ or cleared (not recorded which). Sequencing input: blood buffy coat.

The CDR3 reads CASGFGETTNSPLFF. Partial CDR3 DNA: TGTGCTAGTGGTTTCGGAGAAACTACGAATTCACCA. The J gene is TRBJ1-4, the V gene TRBV12-5; D is uncertain. The read terminates 3 residues before the CDR3 end, so the remaining end is supplied by the germline J gene. The germline CDR1 and CDR2 sequences are LGHNT and FRNRAP. This CDR3 contains 15 residues.